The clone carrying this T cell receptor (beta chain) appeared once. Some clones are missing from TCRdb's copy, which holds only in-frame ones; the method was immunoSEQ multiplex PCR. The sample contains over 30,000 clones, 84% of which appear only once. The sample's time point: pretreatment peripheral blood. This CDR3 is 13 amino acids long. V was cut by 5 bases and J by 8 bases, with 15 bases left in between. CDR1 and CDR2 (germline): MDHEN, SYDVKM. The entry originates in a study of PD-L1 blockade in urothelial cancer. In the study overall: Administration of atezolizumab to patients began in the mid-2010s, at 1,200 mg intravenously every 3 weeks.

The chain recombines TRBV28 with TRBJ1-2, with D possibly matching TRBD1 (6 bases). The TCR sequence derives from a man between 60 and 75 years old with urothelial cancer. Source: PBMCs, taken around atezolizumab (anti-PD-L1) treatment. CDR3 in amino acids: CASSLGTLGGYTF. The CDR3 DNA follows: TGTGCCAGCAGTCTCGGGACACTGGGAGGCTACACCTTC.